This is a list of T cell receptor beta chains from one sample in a study of OX40 agonist ivuxolimab in advanced cancers. The protocol was immunoSEQ multiplex PCR, while the TCRdb copy is restricted to in-frame clones and leaves out a portion. The profile shows about 39,000 clones, 75% to 85% of them singletons. The starting material was CD4+ or CD8+ T cells sorted from blood, obtained in a trial of the OX40 agonist ivuxolimab. These receptors were obtained from an adult with an advanced solid tumor such as melanoma, head and neck, liver or kidney cancer. The CDR3 runs from the conserved cysteine through the conserved F or W. A D gene is named only where the DNA matches it firmly. Size tells how often a clone was seen (once, few, many) or the class of an expanded clone, and some rows leave it out.

v_gene: TRBV4-1
abundance: -
d_gene: -
j_gene: TRBJ2-3
CDR3nt: TGCGCCAGCAGCCTTTCGGACTATCGGGTTGTCGCAGATACGCAGTATTTT
CDR3aa: CASSLSDYRVVADTQYF

v_gene: TRBV5-1
abundance: -
d_gene: TRBD1
j_gene: TRBJ2-1
CDR3nt: TGCGCCAGCAGCTCGGGACAGTCCTACAATGAGCAGTTCTTC
CDR3aa: CASSSGQSYNEQFF

v_gene: TRBV7-2
abundance: -
d_gene: -
j_gene: TRBJ1-5
CDR3nt: TGTGCCAGCAGCAGACAGTCGGATCAGCCCCAGCATTTT
CDR3aa: CASSRQSDQPQHF

v_gene: TRBV5-8
abundance: -
d_gene: -
j_gene: TRBJ2-3
CDR3nt: TGTGCCAGCATTCCTCTTTGGACAGCCACAGATACGCAGTATTTT
CDR3aa: CASIPLWTATDTQYF

v_gene: TRBV11-3
abundance: -
d_gene: TRBD1
j_gene: TRBJ2-5
CDR3nt: TGTGCCAGCAGCGCCGGACAGGGAGAAGGAGAGACCCAGTACTTC
CDR3aa: CASSAGQGEGETQYF

v_gene: TRBV4-1
abundance: few
d_gene: -
j_gene: TRBJ2-3
CDR3nt: TGCGCCAGCAGCCAAGGGGGGGCGGAGAGAGGACATACGCAGTATTTT
CDR3aa: CASSQGGAERGHTQYF

v_gene: TRBV5-6
abundance: once
d_gene: -
j_gene: TRBJ2-1
CDR3nt: TGTGCCAGCAGCTTGTTCGGCGGGAATAACAATGAGCAGTTCTTC
CDR3aa: CASSLFGGNNNEQFF

v_gene: TRBV4-3
abundance: -
d_gene: -
j_gene: TRBJ1-6
CDR3nt: TGCGCCAGCAGCCAAGATGGGAGAGATTCACCCCTCCACTTT
CDR3aa: CASSQDGRDSPLHF

v_gene: TRBV6-5
abundance: -
d_gene: -
j_gene: TRBJ1-2
CDR3nt: TGTGCCAGCAGTTATCAAGAGGGCTACTATGGCTACACCTTC
CDR3aa: CASSYQEGYYGYTF

v_gene: TRBV18
abundance: -
d_gene: TRBD1
j_gene: TRBJ2-6
CDR3nt: TGTGCCAGCTCACCTGACAGGGGGTATTCGGCCAACGTCCTGACTTTC
CDR3aa: CASSPDRGYSANVLTF

v_gene: TRBV7-9
abundance: -
d_gene: TRBD2
j_gene: TRBJ2-1
CDR3nt: TGTGCCAGCAGCTTAGGGGGCGGGAGGGCGGTCAATGAGCAGTTCTTC
CDR3aa: CASSLGGGRAVNEQFF

v_gene: TRBV18
abundance: -
d_gene: -
j_gene: TRBJ1-1
CDR3nt: TGTGCCAGCTCACCAGGTTTACAGTTCACTGAAGCTTTCTTT
CDR3aa: CASSPGLQFTEAFF

v_gene: TRBV15
abundance: -
d_gene: TRBD2
j_gene: TRBJ2-3
CDR3nt: TGTGCCACCAGCAGAGGAACTAGCGGAGGCACAGATACGCAGTATTTT
CDR3aa: CATSRGTSGGTDTQYF

v_gene: TRBV27
abundance: -
d_gene: -
j_gene: TRBJ2-3
CDR3nt: TGTGCCAGCAGTTTATCATGGCTTCGTTATACGCAGTATTTT
CDR3aa: CASSLSWLRYTQYF

v_gene: TRBV5-6
abundance: -
d_gene: -
j_gene: TRBJ2-5
CDR3nt: TGTGCCAGCAGCGGAATAGCGCAACAAGAGACCCAGTACTTC
CDR3aa: CASSGIAQQETQYF

v_gene: TRBV2
abundance: -
d_gene: -
j_gene: TRBJ2-3
CDR3nt: TGTGCCAGCAGTGAATTAACCTCCCAAGATACGCAGTATTTT
CDR3aa: CASSELTSQDTQYF

v_gene: TRBV5-1
abundance: -
d_gene: -
j_gene: TRBJ2-2
CDR3nt: TGCGCCAGCAGCTTGGGGTCTACGAACACCGGGGAGCTGTTTTTT
CDR3aa: CASSLGSTNTGELFF

v_gene: TRBV15
abundance: -
d_gene: -
j_gene: TRBJ2-5
CDR3nt: TGTGCCACCAGCAGAGATGGTGATAAACAAGAGACCCAGTACTTC
CDR3aa: CATSRDGDKQETQYF

v_gene: TRBV7-8
abundance: -
d_gene: TRBD2
j_gene: TRBJ2-7
CDR3nt: TGTGCCAGCAGCTTGCCGGGACTAGAAACGAGTCAGTACTTC
CDR3aa: CASSLPGLETSQYF

v_gene: TRBV19
abundance: large
d_gene: TRBD1
j_gene: TRBJ2-1
CDR3nt: TGTGCCAGTAGTATAGGGGACAGCTCCTACAATGAGCAGTTCTTC
CDR3aa: CASSIGDSSYNEQFF

v_gene: TRBV15
abundance: once
d_gene: TRBD1
j_gene: TRBJ1-1
CDR3nt: TGTGCCACCAGGCCAGGGGGTGTTACCAATGAAGCTTTCTTT
CDR3aa: CATRPGGVTNEAFF

v_gene: TRBV29-1
abundance: -
d_gene: -
j_gene: TRBJ1-1
CDR3nt: TGCAGCGTTGAGGCCCTCCGTCTCCGACGGGTAGCTTTCTTT
CDR3aa: CSVEALRLRRVAFF

v_gene: TRBV6-1
abundance: few
d_gene: -
j_gene: TRBJ1-4
CDR3nt: TGTGCCAGCAGTGAAAAATTGCCGGCTGCAACTAATGAAAAACTGTTTTTT
CDR3aa: CASSEKLPAATNEKLFF

v_gene: TRBV18
abundance: -
d_gene: TRBD2
j_gene: TRBJ2-7
CDR3nt: TGTGCCAGCTCATCGTCGACTAGCGGAGCTTACGAGCAGTACTTC
CDR3aa: CASSSSTSGAYEQYF

v_gene: TRBV27
abundance: -
d_gene: TRBD2
j_gene: TRBJ2-3
CDR3nt: TGTGCCAGCAGTTTAAATAGACTAGCGGGAGGCCGGGGAACAGATACGCAGTATTTT
CDR3aa: CASSLNRLAGGRGTDTQYF